The clone carrying this T cell receptor (beta chain) has a count of ten or more. No antigen is known for it. The CDR3 is made up of 15 amino acids. Germline loops: CDR1 LGHNA, CDR2 YSLEER. Between the trimmed V and J ends, which lost 0 bases and 7 bases, there was a span of 13 bases. The data originate from a study of CD8 T cells in ankylosing spondylitis. General study points: Significantly higher representation of disease-linked clones was reported for matched ankylosing spondylitis synovial fluid. One TCR beta motif, made up of under ten highly homologous variants, appeared characteristic of ankylosing spondylitis blood.

As the method for making TCR beta libraries, quantitative 5'-RACE with molecular barcodes was used. TCRdb recomputed calls from the 5' RACE reads with MiXCR, one row per CDR3 protein. Among fewer than 550,000 distinct CDR3 sequences listed, about 5.4% were seen once. Sequenced material: blood, either unsorted or a sorted T cell fraction (not recorded which). The sequence came from a male donor with ankylosing spondylitis. The V and J genes are TRBV4-3 and TRBJ1-5; tentative D call: TRBD1 (5 bases). Written as DNA, the CDR3 is TGCGCCAGCAGCCAAGATTGGAGTGGGGGGCAGCCCCAGCATTTT. Translated, it gives CASSQDWSGGQPQHF.